This T cell receptor beta chain was found in a study of breast tumors, draining lymph nodes, adjacent tissues. Overall study results and limits: Tumor and nontumor repertoires were significantly more similar in luminal-like than in basal-like breast cancer. Compared with lymph nodes, tumors were less diverse; compared with nontumor tissue, more.

TCRdb reprocessed the multiplex PCR reads via MiXCR and lists one record per CDR3 protein. The sample shows 200,000 to 250,000 distinct CDR3 sequences, about 34% of them seen only once. V was pared by 5 bases and J by 5 bases, with 12 bases between. The CDR3 totals 14 residues. Germline V gene data show CDR1 as MNHNY and CDR2 as SVGAGI (reference sequence). Details on this clonotype: Antigen unknown.

Samples came from axillary lymph nodes draining the breast cancer. The sequenced sample was axillary lymph node tissue. The clonotype originates from a female donor with breast cancer. Some clones in this sample may be carry-over from other donors' samples. The V call is TRBV6-6, the J call TRBJ2-2; no definite D call. The DNA for the CDR3 is TGTGCCAGCAGTCACGATTGGGGAACCGGGGAGCTGTTTTTT. It translates to CASSHDWGTGELFF.